A selection of T cell receptor beta chains follows, all from one sample in a study of blood T cell repertoires in COVID-19. The protocol was immunoSEQ multiplex PCR, while the TCRdb copy is restricted to in-frame clones and leaves out a portion. Here the sample spans 150,000 to 200,000 clones, about four fifths being singletons. The sequencing input was peripheral blood. Receptor source: a woman aged 65 to 85 with COVID-19, enrolled during active disease. Each CDR3 is given without its conserved first and last residue. The order of the fields is J gene, V gene, CDR3 protein.

TRBJ1-3	TRBV6-6	ASRATGGENTIY
TRBJ2-1	TRBV5-1	ASSLAAREINEQF
TRBJ1-1	TRBV12-3/TRBV12-4	ASSRTGIEAF
TRBJ2-5	TRBV11-3	ASSYAGGPQETQY
TRBJ2-7	TRBV5-4	ASSSKGTGNYEQY
TRBJ1-1	TRBV7-2	ASSSTRQEAF
TRBJ2-7	TRBV18	ASSPPAGIRYEQY
TRBJ2-7	TRBV7-2	ASSLGFGGPSSYEQY
TRBJ1-5	TRBV6-1	ASSEGGAGNQPQH
TRBJ2-6	TRBV21-1	ASSKSRRTSQFSGANVLT
TRBJ2-1	TRBV30	AFTGSGLAGNEQF
TRBJ2-5	TRBV2	ASSEALQGGETQY
TRBJ1-1	TRBV6-5	ASTPGPEAF
TRBJ2-7	TRBV28	ASSLLRTGPREQY
TRBJ1-6	TRBV2	ASSEGQGANSPLH
TRBJ2-5	TRBV30	AWRPLGASKETQY
TRBJ2-6	TRBV6-2/TRBV6-3	ASSSFLTGASSGANVLT
TRBJ2-2	TRBV15	ATSRDTVPGELF
TRBJ1-6	TRBV5-1	ASSLESSYNSPLH
TRBJ2-7	TRBV5-4	ASSPSGREQY
TRBJ1-2	TRBV4-1	ASSSTGANYGYT
TRBJ2-2	TRBV5-1	ASAPFGRMNTGELF
TRBJ1-2	TRBV6-5	ASSQYGTELYGYT
TRBJ2-7	TRBV15	ATSREDSSYEQY
TRBJ2-2	TRBV7-9	ASSFAGPATGELF
TRBJ2-7	TRBV27	ASSLRVGLVYEQY
TRBJ2-2	TRBV28	ASLSLGSSHTGELF
TRBJ2-5	TRBV19	ASSSGRGETQY
TRBJ2-3	TRBV4-3	ASSQGTASTDTQY